The 18 T cell receptor beta chains below all came from one sample that was sequenced in a study of cytomegalovirus exposure and HLA in healthy donors. Sequenced by immunoSEQ multiplex PCR; TCRdb stores in-frame clones only, minus some. The sample consists of fewer than 85,000 clones, approximately 96% of them appearing once. Sequencing was done on a sample of PBMCs. The receptors originated from a woman aged 18-29 years in good health and CMV-seronegative.

The gene calls are TRBV6-5 and TRBJ2-1, with TRBD1 as a possible D gene (5 bases). Trimming stripped 0 bases from V and 7 bases from J, with 13 bases between. Germline V gene data show CDR1 as MNHEY and CDR2 as SVGAGI. The CDR3 is 15 residues long. The CDR3 nucleotides read TGTGCCAGCAGTTACTCATGGCAGGGTGGAAATGAGCAGTTCTTC. Translating gives CASSYSWQGGNEQFF.

CDR3 residues: CASSTGTGASGDTEAFF. The CDR3 region has the DNA TGTGCCAGCAGCACGGGGACAGGGGCATCGGGGGACACTGAAGCTTTCTTT. This chain uses TRBV11-3 with TRBJ1-1; 10 positions match TRBD1. This CDR3 is built from 17 residues. Germline CDR1 reads SGHNT; CDR2 reads YENEEA. With V trimmed by 5 bases and J by 3 bases, 12 bases remained unmatched. Using reference TRBV11-3 and TRBJ1-1 for the parts outside the CDR3, the full variable domain is EAGVVQSPRYKIIEKKQPVAFWCNPISGHNTLYWYLQNLGQGPELLIRYENEEAVDDSQLPKDRFSAERLKGVDSTLKIQPAELGDSAVYLCASSTGTGASGDTEAFFGQGTRLTVV.

J is TRBJ2-1 and V is TRBV27; a possible D gene is TRBD2 (5 bases). CDR1 and CDR2 from the germline V gene are MNHEY and SMNVEV (reference sequence). Trimming cost V 3 bases and J 8 bases, with 20 bases left between them. The CDR3 sequence is 16 residues long. CDR3 nucleotide sequence: TGTGCCAGCAGTTTCGGTACGGACGCCCCGAGGGATGAGCAGTTCTTC. Translation: CASSFGTDAPRDEQFF.

The chain uses TRBV9 and TRBJ1-2; 8 nucleotides agree with TRBD1. CDR1 SGDLS and CDR2 YYNGEE come from the germline V gene. This CDR3 contains 14 residues. V gave up 3 bases and J gave up 8 bases; unmatched junction bases: 9. Written as DNA, the CDR3 is TGTGCCAGCAGCGCCAAATCAGGGGGCCGCGGCTACACCTTC. This sequence encodes CASSAKSGGRGYTF.

The V and J genes are TRBV6-5 and TRBJ2-7; TRBD1 matches at 9 bases. This CDR3 comprises 13 residues. The germline gives CDR1 MNHEY, CDR2 SVGAGI. After removal of 4 bases from V and 6 bases from J, the junction contained 4 bases not matched to a gene. CDR3 nucleotide sequence: TGTGCCAGCAGTTCGGGACAGGGAGTCGAGCAGTACTTC. It translates to CASSSGQGVEQYF.

The count of this clone is one. J is TRBJ1-1 and V is TRBV6-6, with D perhaps TRBD1 (5 bases). Germline lookup yields CDR1 MNHNY and CDR2 SVGAGI (reference sequence). The CDR3 is made up of 13 amino acids. The V end was cut by 2 bases, the J end by 2 bases, with 6 bases between. The CDR3 here is CASSYDSNTEAFF. DNA of the CDR3: TGTGCCAGCAGTTACGACAGCAACACTGAAGCTTTCTTT.

The V call is TRBV28, the J call TRBJ2-7; no definite D call. V was pared by 8 bases and J by 4 bases, with 12 bases between. CDR1 MDHEN and CDR2 SYDVKM come from the germline V gene. The CDR3 runs to 12 residues. The CDR3 loop reads CASCTVGYEQYF. The CDR3 DNA reads TGTGCCAGCTGCACGGTCGGGTACGAGCAGTACTTC. The full variable domain, its missing parts supplied by reference TRBV28 and TRBJ2-7, is DVKVTQSSRYLVKRTGEKVFLECVQDMDHENMFWYRQDPGLGLRLIYFSYDVKMKEKGDIPEGYSVSREKKERFSLILESASTNQTSMYLCASCTVGYEQYFGPGTRLTVT.

The sample holds one count of this clone. This chain uses TRBV6-1 with TRBJ2-1, with 7 bases matching TRBD2. Germline V gene lookup returns CDR1 MNHNS and CDR2 SASEGT. This CDR3 spans 15 amino acids. Trimming at V came to 10 bases and at J to 1 base, leaving 10 bases not matched to a gene. CDR3 sequence reads: CAIHFGRSSYNEQFF. DNA of the CDR3: TGTGCCATCCATTTCGGGAGGTCGTCCTACAATGAGCAGTTCTTC.

V gene TRBV6-5 combines with J gene TRBJ2-1, with a tentative D call TRBD2 (6 bases). Germline CDR1 reads MNHEY; CDR2 reads SVGAGI. The CDR3 consists of 12 residues. V was trimmed by 2 bases and J by 10 bases, leaving 9 bases between them. The DNA for the CDR3 is TGTGCCAGCAGTTACGGGAGGAGCGAGCAGTTCTTC. Encoded protein: CASSYGRSEQFF.

V is TRBV9 and J is TRBJ1-5; 7 nucleotides match TRBD1. Germline trimming cut 3 bases from V and 4 bases from J; bases unmatched to any gene: 4. This CDR3 has 14 residues. Germline CDR1 SGDLS, CDR2 YYNGEE. CDR3 bases: TGTGCCAGCAGCGCAGGGACAGCTAATCAGCCCCAGCATTTT. It encodes CASSAGTANQPQHF.

The chain recombines TRBV19 with TRBJ2-3; 8 bases map to TRBD2. J lost 4 bases, V lost 6 bases, and 3 bases had no gene match. This CDR3 has 13 amino acids. Germline CDR1 reads LNHDA; CDR2 reads SQIVND (reference sequence). The CDR3 here is CASSGRAPDTQYF. The CDR3 DNA sequence: TGTGCCAGTAGCGGGAGGGCCCCAGATACGCAGTATTTT.

V is TRBV14 and J is TRBJ1-2; D ambiguous. This CDR3 has 12 amino acids. CDR1 is SGHDN and CDR2 is FVKESK in the germline V gene. Trimming removed 1 base from V and 6 bases from J, with 6 bases in between. For the CDR3, the DNA is TGTGCCAGCAGCCAAGGCGGAAATGGCTACACCTTC. Its protein product is CASSQGGNGYTF. Combining the CDR3 with reference TRBV14 and TRBJ1-2 gives the whole variable domain EAGVTQFPSHSVIEKGQTVTLRCDPISGHDNLYWYRRVMGKEIKFLLHFVKESKQDESGMPNNRFLAERTGGTYSTLKVQPAELEDSGVYFCASSQGGNGYTFGSGTRLTVV.

In this sample, this clone turned up once. The chain links TRBV7-7 to TRBJ2-1; 14 bases fit TRBD2. Germline V gives CDR1 SSHAT, CDR2 FNYEAQ (reference sequence). The junction had 8 bases not matched to a gene; V was cut back by 1 base and J by 9 bases. The CDR3 extends over 17 amino acids. CDR3: CASSLGGTSGSSGEQFF. The DNA for the CDR3 is TGTGCCAGCAGCTTAGGAGGGACTAGCGGGAGCTCAGGTGAGCAGTTCTTC. The whole variable domain, remainder taken from reference TRBV7-7 and TRBJ2-1, is GAGVSQSPRYKVTKRGQDVTLRCDPISSHATLYWYQQALGQGPEFLTYFNYEAQPDKSGLPSDRFSAERPEGSISTLTIQRTEQRDSAMYRCASSLGGTSGSSGEQFFGPGTRLTVL.

The gene calls are TRBV6-4 and TRBJ2-3; D is perhaps TRBD2 (5 bases). CDR3 length: 15 residues. Germline V gives CDR1 MRHNA, CDR2 SNTAGT. Trimming removed 0 bases from V and 0 bases from J, with 7 bases in between. The CDR3 nucleotides are TGTGCCAGCAGTGACTCGACGGGGAGCACAGATACGCAGTATTTT. It specifies CASSDSTGSTDTQYF.

The chain combines TRBV6-5 with TRBJ2-7, with 7 bases fitting TRBD1. This CDR3 is 16 amino acids long. V lost 0 bases, J lost 4 bases, and 9 bases stayed unmatched. Per the germline V gene, CDR1 is MNHEY and CDR2 is SVGAGI. The CDR3 region has the DNA TGTGCCAGCAGTTACTCTAGGTGGGACAGAAATTACGAGCAGTACTTC. As protein: CASSYSRWDRNYEQYF.

This rearrangement joins TRBV13 to TRBJ2-7; D not resolved. Trimming took 1 base from V and 3 from J, leaving 13 bases between them. This CDR3 region has 15 residues. The germline V gene has CDR1 PRHDT and CDR2 FYEKMQ (reference sequence). CDR3 sequence reads: CASSLARSWSYEQYF. Here the CDR3 DNA reads TGTGCCAGCAGCTTAGCCCGCAGTTGGAGCTACGAGCAGTACTTC.

This clone is medium-sized within its sample. The chain is built from TRBV5-1 and TRBJ1-1; 7 nucleotides align to TRBD1. The CDR3 loop spans 13 amino acids. Germline trimming cut 7 bases from V and 4 bases from J; bases unmatched to any gene: 7. Germline V CDR1 and CDR2: SGHRS, YFSETQ. This CDR3 is CASESRQGTEAFF. For the CDR3, the DNA is TGCGCCAGCGAAAGCCGACAGGGCACTGAAGCTTTCTTT.

In its sample, this clone was seen once. V and J are TRBV5-4 and TRBJ1-1; TRBD1 agrees at 7 bases. From germline, CDR1 is SGHNT and CDR2 YYREEE (reference sequence). CDR3 length: 11 residues. The CDR3 protein is CATGWSTEAFF. DNA for the CDR3: TGTGCGACAGGGTGGAGCACTGAAGCTTTCTTT.